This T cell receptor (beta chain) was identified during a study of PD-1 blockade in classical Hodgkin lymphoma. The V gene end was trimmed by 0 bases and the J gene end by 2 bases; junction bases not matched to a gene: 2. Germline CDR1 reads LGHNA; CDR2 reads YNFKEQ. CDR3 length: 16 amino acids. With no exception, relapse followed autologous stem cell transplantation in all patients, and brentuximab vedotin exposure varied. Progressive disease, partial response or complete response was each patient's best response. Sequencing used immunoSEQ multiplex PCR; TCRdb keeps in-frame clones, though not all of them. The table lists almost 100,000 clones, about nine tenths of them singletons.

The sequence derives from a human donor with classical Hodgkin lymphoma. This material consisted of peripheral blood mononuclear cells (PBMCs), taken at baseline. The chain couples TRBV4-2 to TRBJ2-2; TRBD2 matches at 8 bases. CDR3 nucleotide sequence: TGTGCCAGCAGCCAAGAAGCGGGAGTTAACACCGGGGAGCTGTTTTTT. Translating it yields CASSQEAGVNTGELFF.